These T cell receptor beta chains were read from a single sample in a study of blood T cell repertoires in COVID-19. Some clones are missing from TCRdb's copy, which holds only in-frame ones; the method was immunoSEQ multiplex PCR. In the table there are 200,000 to 300,000 clones, roughly 86% of which are singletons. Sequencing input: peripheral blood. Receptors were obtained from a woman aged 55-70 years with COVID-19, enrolled during active disease. Both conserved end residues are part of each CDR3. The order of the fields is V gene, J gene, D gene, clone size, CDR3 DNA, CDR3 protein. The D gene is left open where the match is weak. Size tells how often a clone was seen (once, few, many) or the class of an expanded clone, and some rows leave it out.

TRBV29-1	TRBJ2-7	TRBD1	NA	TGCAGCGTTGCGGGGACAGGGTACGAGCAGTACTTC	CSVAGTGYEQYF
TRBV30	TRBJ2-7	NA	few	TGTGCCTGGAGTTCAAAGGACTACTCCTACGAGCAGTACTTC	CAWSSKDYSYEQYF
TRBV5-1	TRBJ1-2	NA	NA	TGCGCCAGCAGCCCAGCCCCCGGGACACTCGACTCTCTCTACACCTTC	CASSPAPGTLDSLYTF
TRBV12-3/TRBV12-4	TRBJ1-2	NA	NA	TGTGCCAGCAGTCCAACAGTTAACTATGGCTACACCTTC	CASSPTVNYGYTF
TRBV5-1	TRBJ2-7	NA	few	TGCGCCAGCAGGGTTAATTCCGGAGGCTCCTACGAGCAGTACTTC	CASRVNSGGSYEQYF
TRBV12-1	TRBJ1-1	NA	NA	TGTGCCAGCAGCTTTGCGCCGGACAGGGAAGAAGCTTTCTTT	CASSFAPDREEAFF
TRBV6-2/TRBV6-3	TRBJ2-4	TRBD2	NA	TGTGCCAGCAGCCAGACTAGCGGGAGGTTAGGGACCAAAAACATTCAGTACTTC	CASSQTSGRLGTKNIQYF
TRBV3-1/TRBV3-2	TRBJ2-3	TRBD2	few	TGTGCCAGCAGCCCAACGCATGGACTAGCGGGAGAAGCAGATACGCAGTATTTT	CASSPTHGLAGEADTQYF
TRBV21-1	TRBJ1-4	NA	NA	TGTGCCAGCACCAAACGTCTTCCAACTAATGAAAAACTGTTTTTT	CASTKRLPTNEKLFF
TRBV7-9	TRBJ1-1	NA	NA	TGTGCCAGCAGCTTAGGGCGAGCGACGAACACTGAAGCTTTCTTT	CASSLGRATNTEAFF
TRBV27	TRBJ1-1	NA	NA	TGTGCCAGCAGACATAAGGCTTGGTCCGGACAGGAAGCTTTCTTT	CASRHKAWSGQEAFF
TRBV5-1	TRBJ2-1	NA	NA	TGCGCCAGCAGCTGGCCCCTCGCCAATGAGCAGTTCTTC	CASSWPLANEQFF
TRBV10-3	TRBJ1-2	TRBD1	NA	TGTGCCATCAGTGACAGGGGGTATGGCTACACCTTC	CAISDRGYGYTF
TRBV28	TRBJ2-1	TRBD1	NA	TGTGCCAGCAGTTTACAGGGGGCGAGGTACAATGAGCAGTTCTTC	CASSLQGARYNEQFF
TRBV4-2	TRBJ2-2	NA	few	TGTGCCAGCAGCCACGGCGCCACAGGGAACACCGGGGAGCTGTTTTTT	CASSHGATGNTGELFF
TRBV5-1	TRBJ1-1	NA	NA	TGCGCCAGCAGCTTGATAACAGGCGGAGAAGCTTTCTTT	CASSLITGGEAFF
TRBV28	TRBJ2-1	NA	once	TGTGCCAGCCAACCCACCGGGCGCAGGGTCAATGAGCAGTTCTTC	CASQPTGRRVNEQFF
TRBV5-4	TRBJ2-1	TRBD2	few	TGTGCCAGCAGCCGGACCCCCGGGACTAGCGGCTACAATGAGCAGTTCTTC	CASSRTPGTSGYNEQFF
TRBV27	TRBJ2-7	NA	NA	TGTGCCAGCAGTTTATTCGCGACAGCGTCCTACGAGCAGTACTTC	CASSLFATASYEQYF
TRBV28	TRBJ1-2	NA	few	TGTGCCTCTGCACAGGGTTCCGTGGACTATGGCTACACCTTC	CASAQGSVDYGYTF
TRBV15	TRBJ2-5	NA	NA	TGTGCCACCAGCACGGGGTATCGGGTTGAGACCCAGTACTTC	CATSTGYRVETQYF
TRBV20-1	TRBJ1-1	TRBD1	NA	TGCAGTGCTAGTCTTGGGACAGGGGACGCTGAAGCTTTCTTT	CSASLGTGDAEAFF
TRBV30	TRBJ1-5	TRBD1	NA	TGTGCCTGGAGTGTGGGGACAGGAGGTCAGCCCCAGCATTTT	CAWSVGTGGQPQHF
TRBV18	TRBJ1-5	NA	NA	TGTGCCAGCTCACCGGACAGAAATCAGCCCCAGCATTTT	CASSPDRNQPQHF
TRBV9	TRBJ1-2	NA	NA	TGTGCCAGCAGCGTAGGGGCGCCCCGGAACTATGGCTACACCTTC	CASSVGAPRNYGYTF
TRBV19	TRBJ2-2	TRBD1	NA	TGTGCCAGTAGGGTTCCCGGGACAGGGAACACCGGGGAGCTGTTTTTT	CASRVPGTGNTGELFF
TRBV9	TRBJ2-5	TRBD2	once	TGTGCCAGCAGCCCCGGACTAGCGGGAGGGCGGGAGACCCAGTACTTC	CASSPGLAGGRETQYF
TRBV7-6	TRBJ1-6	NA	NA	TGTGCCAGCAGCTTAGGTACAGATAATTCACCCCTCCACTTT	CASSLGTDNSPLHF
TRBV7-9	TRBJ2-6	TRBD2	NA	TGTGCCAGCAGCCGTGCGGGAGCAACTCTCTCTGGGGCCAACGTCCTGACTTTC	CASSRAGATLSGANVLTF
TRBV7-3	TRBJ2-1	NA	NA	TGTGCCAGCAGCTTAGGTCGGGGAATCAGTTTGGATGAGCAGTTCTTC	CASSLGRGISLDEQFF
TRBV6-5	TRBJ2-7	TRBD2	NA	TGTGCCAGCGTGGTACTAGCGGGAGAGGGCTACGAGCAGTACTTC	CASVVLAGEGYEQYF
TRBV7-2	TRBJ2-2	TRBD2	NA	TGTGCCAGCAGCTACCCGGGACTAGCGGGTCCCGGGGAGCTGTTTTTT	CASSYPGLAGPGELFF
TRBV4-2	TRBJ1-1	NA	NA	TGTGCCAGCAGCCAAGAGGGGGCGGCGGTGGCTTTCTTT	CASSQEGAAVAFF
TRBV7-9	TRBJ2-1	TRBD2	NA	TGTGCCAGCAGCTTCCGGTCTGCGGGAGGCAATGAGCAGTTCTTC	CASSFRSAGGNEQFF
TRBV20-1	TRBJ2-3	TRBD2	NA	TGCAGTGCTAGTTCCTCCCTAGCGGGATTGACAGATACGCAGTATTTT	CSASSSLAGLTDTQYF
TRBV19	TRBJ1-5	TRBD1	once	TGTGCCAGTAGTGGGACAGTTGATCAGCCCCAGCATTTT	CASSGTVDQPQHF
TRBV7-2	TRBJ2-2	NA	NA	TGTGCCAGCAGACCACAGAACACCGGGGAGCTGTTTTTT	CASRPQNTGELFF
TRBV11-2	TRBJ1-4	NA	NA	TGTGCCAGCAGCTTAATTGGTGGGGGGGCTCAAAAACTGTTTTTT	CASSLIGGGAQKLFF
TRBV19	TRBJ1-2	NA	NA	TGTGCCAGTAGTATGGCAGGCAATTATGGCTACACCTTC	CASSMAGNYGYTF
TRBV6-4	TRBJ2-7	TRBD1	NA	TGTGCCAGCAGTCTAAACGGACAGGGTCAGCACGAGCAGTACTTC	CASSLNGQGQHEQYF
TRBV7-3	TRBJ1-3	TRBD1	NA	TGTGCCAGGATGCTACAGGGGCTCTTCTCCTCTGGAAACACCATATATTTT	CARMLQGLFSSGNTIYF
TRBV19	TRBJ1-1	NA	NA	TGTGCCAGTAGCATACAGGGGAACACTGAAGCTTTCTTT	CASSIQGNTEAFF
TRBV6-5	TRBJ2-3	NA	NA	TGTGCCAGCAGTTACGGGGCTCCGGATACGCAGTATTTT	CASSYGAPDTQYF
TRBV27	TRBJ1-5	TRBD1	NA	TGTGCCAGCAGTTACGGACAGGGCAATCAGCCCCAGCATTTT	CASSYGQGNQPQHF
TRBV11-2	TRBJ1-1	TRBD1	NA	TGTGCCAGCAAAACGGACAGGGCGTACACTGAAGCTTTCTTT	CASKTDRAYTEAFF
TRBV5-1	TRBJ2-3	NA	NA	TGCGCCAGCAGCCTTGGAACAGGGTTAACAGATACGCAGTATTTT	CASSLGTGLTDTQYF
TRBV6-5	TRBJ2-2	NA	once	TGTGCCAGCAGGGAGCGGTTGAACACCGGGGAGCTGTTTTTT	CASRERLNTGELFF
TRBV5-4	TRBJ1-1	NA	NA	TGTGCCAGCAGCCGTTCGTATGGCAGGGTAATTTCCCCGAACACTGAAGCTTTCTTT	CASSRSYGRVISPNTEAFF
TRBV10-3	TRBJ2-5	TRBD2	NA	TGTGCCATCAGTGTAGCGGGAGAGGGGACCCAGTACTTC	CAISVAGEGTQYF
TRBV24-1	TRBJ2-5	TRBD2	NA	TGTGCCACCAGTGATCCAGGACTAGCGGGGCAAGAGACCCAGTACTTC	CATSDPGLAGQETQYF
TRBV3-1/TRBV3-2	TRBJ2-2	TRBD1	NA	TGTGCCAGCAGCTCCCGGACAGGGGGCTTTACCGGGGAGCTGTTTTTT	CASSSRTGGFTGELFF
TRBV21-1	TRBJ1-1	NA	NA	TGTGCCAGCAAGGACAGGGGGCTGACTGAAGCTTTCTTT	CASKDRGLTEAFF
TRBV7-9	TRBJ2-3	TRBD2	once	TGTGCCAGCAGCCGCACAGGGACTAGCGGAAGCACAGATACGCAGTATTTT	CASSRTGTSGSTDTQYF
TRBV5-1	TRBJ2-1	TRBD2	NA	TGCGCCAGCGGCAGGACTAGCTCGCTCTCCTACAATGAGCAGTTCTTC	CASGRTSSLSYNEQFF
TRBV19	TRBJ2-5	TRBD1	NA	TGTGCCAGTAGTACTACCGGGACAGGGAAAGAGACCCAGTACTTC	CASSTTGTGKETQYF
TRBV30	TRBJ1-1	TRBD1	NA	TGTGCCGGGGGACAGGGGAGAATGAGTGAAGCTTTCTTT	CAGGQGRMSEAFF
TRBV18	TRBJ2-1	TRBD1	NA	TGTGCCAGCTCACGCGACAGGGACTCCTACAATGAGCAGTTCTTC	CASSRDRDSYNEQFF